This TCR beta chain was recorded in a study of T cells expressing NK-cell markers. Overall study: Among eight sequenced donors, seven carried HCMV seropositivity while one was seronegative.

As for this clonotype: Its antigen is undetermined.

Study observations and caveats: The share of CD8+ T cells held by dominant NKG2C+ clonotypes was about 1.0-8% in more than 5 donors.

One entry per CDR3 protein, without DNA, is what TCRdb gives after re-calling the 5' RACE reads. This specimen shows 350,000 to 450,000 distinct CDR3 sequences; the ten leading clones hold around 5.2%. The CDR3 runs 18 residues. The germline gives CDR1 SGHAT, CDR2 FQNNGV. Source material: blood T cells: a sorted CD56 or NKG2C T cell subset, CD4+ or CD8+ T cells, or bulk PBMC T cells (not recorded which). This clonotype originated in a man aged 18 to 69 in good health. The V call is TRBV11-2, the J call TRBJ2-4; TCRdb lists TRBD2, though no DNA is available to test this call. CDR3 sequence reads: CASTIFLAGGQTKNIQYF.